This T cell receptor beta chain was documented in a study of lymphopenia after photon versus proton radiotherapy (dated by TCRdb to the late 2010s). General notes on the study: In patients with gastrointestinal tumors who developed high-grade lymphopenia, the study compared the immunological effects of photon radiation therapy with those of proton radiation therapy. The cohort comprised approximately 21 patients with gastrointestinal tumors who received either photon or proton therapy and then developed lymphopenia. The study aimed to characterize how the two radiation modalities differ in their impact on the immune system.

A word on this clone: The target of this receptor is not known. Base quality data are lacking; no much larger clone is found one base away.

Overall results and qualifications from the work: During treatment, patients who received photon therapy lost naive T cells and TCR diversity and gained effector/memory populations, whereas patients who received proton therapy remained relatively stable. After the lymphocyte count nadir, photon-treated repertoires showed oligoclonal expansion, especially of CD8+ Temra cells, which drove the drop in diversity. Across the cohort, among patients who died, a greater drop in TCR diversity after the nadir was inversely correlated with overall survival time. The survival association was assessed only in patients who died, and better survival with proton therapy was presented by the authors as a possibility rather than a demonstrated result.

Germline trimming: 5 bases from V, 0 bases from J; junction bases outside gene matches: 15. In the germline V gene (reference sequence), CDR1 corresponds to MNHEY and CDR2 to SMNVEV. Taken from cysteine to phenylalanine, the CDR3 has 18 residues. Left in the record is the CDR3 DNA by itself, 54 bases read in frame from the first base. Receptor amplification or capture employed the immunoSEQ multiplex PCR assay. T cell repertoires were profiled by deep sequencing of rearranged TCR beta loci, alongside multiparametric flow cytometry. What TCRdb holds here is the immuneACCESS table cut down to in-frame rearrangements. Part of the clones is not present; checked against another copy, under half of the missing clones reflect an unresolved V gene, and the others are unexplained. The sample table records about 24,000 clones; 65% to 85% of these occur just once. Together, the top ten hold 21% of the sample.

The TCR was taken from a woman in her seventies with pancreatic cancer. The chain is assembled from TRBV27 and TRBJ1-1, with 7 bases in between that match TRBD1. Sequencing was performed on peripheral blood, taken from a patient treated with proton-based radiotherapy. The CDR3 protein sequence reads: CASSPLKLPGQMNTEAFF. In nucleotide form, the sequence is TGTGCCAGCAGTCCACTAAAACTCCCGGGACAGATGAACACTGAAGCTTTCTTT.